A single sample is the source of the 20 T cell receptor beta chains below, sequenced in a study of cytomegalovirus exposure and HLA in healthy donors. PCR primers comprised 60 Vbeta and 13 Jbeta primers. Sequenced by immunoSEQ multiplex PCR; TCRdb stores in-frame clones only, minus some. The sample holds over 150,000 clones, 77% seen once. Material for sequencing was PBMCs. Source of these receptors: a woman aged 60 to 75 in good health and CMV-seropositive.

This clone has only one observation. The chain has TRBV7-2 and TRBJ1-6; tentatively, D is TRBD1 (5 bases). Germline V gives CDR1 SGHTA, CDR2 FQGNSA. This CDR3 contains 14 residues. V lost 6 bases and J 6 bases, leaving 12 bases between the germline ends. As DNA, the CDR3 is TGTGCCAGCAGACCCGACAGCCTTAATTCACCCCTCCACTTT. Encoded protein: CASRPDSLNSPLHF.

The CDR3 loop reads CASSPLETGTGSSREKLFF. CDR3 nucleotides: TGTGCCAGCTCACCACTTGAAACCGGGACAGGGTCGTCCAGGGAAAAACTGTTTTTT. This chain links TRBV18 with TRBJ1-4, with 9 positions matching TRBD1. The CDR3 has 19 amino acids. CDR1 is KGHSH and CDR2 is LQKENI in the germline V gene. Trimming took 1 base from V and 8 from J; bases not matched to a gene: 17.

J is TRBJ1-3 and V is TRBV5-1, with D possibly TRBD1 on 5 matching bases. V was cut by 3 bases and J by 0 bases, with 16 bases left in between. The CDR3 length is 17 residues. CDR1 is SGHRS, CDR2 YFSETQ, per germline. The CDR3 reads CASSSPKRGRSGNTIYF. As DNA, the CDR3 is TGCGCCAGCAGCTCACCCAAGCGGGGACGCTCTGGAAACACCATATATTTT. The full variable domain, rest sourced from reference TRBV5-1 and TRBJ1-3, is KAGVTQTPRYLIKTRGQQVTLSCSPISGHRSVSWYQQTPGQGLQFLFEYFSETQRNKGNFPGRFSGRQFSNSRSEMNVSTLELGDSALYLCASSSPKRGRSGNTIYFGEGSWLTVV.

This chain joins TRBV11-2 and TRBJ1-3, with D unclear. The germline CDR1 and CDR2 sequences are SGHAT and FQNNGV. V lost 5 bases, J lost 4 bases, and 18 bases lay in between. This CDR3 is 16 amino acids long. CDR3 DNA: TGTGCCAGCAGCGCCGGTCGTCCCTCGGGGGGAAACACCATATATTTT. Translated, it gives CASSAGRPSGGNTIYF.

This rearrangement joins TRBV4-1 to TRBJ2-7; 13 nucleotides match TRBD2. V lost 8 bases to trimming and J lost 3 bases; unmatched junction nucleotides: 7. Germline assignment: CDR1 MGHRA and CDR2 YSYEKL. The CDR3 contains 15 residues. The DNA for the CDR3 is TGCGCCAGCGCCTCGACTAGCGGGAGGCACTACGAGCAGTACTTC. Its translation is CASASTSGRHYEQYF.

The chain recombines TRBV19 with TRBJ1-1; the match to TRBD1 covers 7 bases. This CDR3 has 14 amino acids. Trimming took 1 base from V and 4 from J; bases not matched to a gene: 3. In germline, CDR1 is LNHDA, CDR2 SQIVND (reference sequence). In DNA, the CDR3 is TGTGCCAGTAGTATAGTAGCAGGGGGCACTGAAGCTTTCTTT. Its protein is CASSIVAGGTEAFF. Together with reference TRBV19 and TRBJ1-1, the CDR3 gives the full variable domain: DGGITQSPKYLFRKEGQNVTLSCEQNLNHDAMYWYRQDPGQGLRLIYYSQIVNDFQKGDIAEGYSVSREKKESFPLTVTSAQKNPTAFYLCASSIVAGGTEAFFGQGTRLTVV.

The V gene is TRBV9, the J gene TRBJ1-2; 9 bases are a match to TRBD1. Germline loops: CDR1 SGDLS, CDR2 YYNGEE. This CDR3 region has 14 residues. The V gene end was trimmed by 4 bases and the J gene end by 4 bases; junction bases not matched to a gene: 5. CDR3 sequence reads: CASSTTGGAYGYTF. The DNA for the CDR3 is TGTGCCAGCAGCACAACAGGGGGCGCCTATGGCTACACCTTC.

The chain has TRBV28 and TRBJ2-7, with a possible D match to TRBD2 (6 bases). Germline V lookup: CDR1 MDHEN, CDR2 SYDVKM. Trimming shortened V by 10 bases and J by 0 bases, and 16 bases separated the two germline ends. This CDR3 region has 14 residues. The CDR3 sequence is CATRWAGSSYEQYF. The CDR3 DNA reads as TGTGCCACCCGCTGGGCGGGGAGCTCCTACGAGCAGTACTTC.

This clone occurred a few times. The CDR3 DNA reads TGTGCCAGCAGCCCCGGACTAGCGGAAAAGCAGTACTTC. This gives the protein CASSPGLAEKQYF. The chain uses TRBV7-3 and TRBJ2-7, with 10 nucleotides matching TRBD2. V gave up 5 bases and J gave up 8 bases; unmatched junction bases: 6. Germline-derived CDR1 and CDR2 are SGHTA and FQGTGA. CDR3 size: 13 residues. Variable domain in full (rest from reference TRBV7-3 and TRBJ2-7): GAGVSQTPSNKVTEKGKYVELRCDPISGHTALYWYRQSLGQGPEFLIYFQGTGAADDSGLPNDRFFAVRPEGSVSTLKIQRTERGDSAVYLCASSPGLAEKQYFGPGTRLTVT.

The chain uses TRBV9 and TRBJ1-3, with D unresolved. V was clipped by 0 bases and J by 9 bases, with 10 bases between them. The CDR3 length is 13 residues. Germline CDR1 reads SGDLS; CDR2 reads YYNGEE. CDR3 sequence: CASSVGNSGTIYF. CDR3 nucleotide sequence: TGTGCCAGCAGCGTAGGAAATTCCGGCACCATATATTTT.

This clone was picked up a small number of times. The rearrangement uses TRBV6-1 and TRBJ1-1, with D tentatively TRBD1 (5 bases). Germline CDR1 and CDR2: MNHNS and SASEGT. Trimming took off 3 bases at V and 1 base at J, with 12 bases between the two ends. This CDR3 spans 15 amino acids. Here the CDR3 DNA reads TGTGCCAGCAGTGATCTAGTCGGGGGGAACACTGAAGCTTTCTTT. Its protein is CASSDLVGGNTEAFF.

This clone was counted a single time. The gene calls are TRBV5-1 and TRBJ2-5, with 11 nucleotides matching TRBD2. The DNA end lines up better with TRBJ2-7; the J call may be wrong. This CDR3 is 14 amino acids long. Per germline, CDR1 SGHRS and CDR2 YFSETQ. CDR3 in amino acids: CASRPLAGVYEQYF. The CDR3 nucleotides read TGCGCCAGCAGGCCACTAGCGGGAGTGTACGAGCAGTACTTC.

The chain combines TRBV11-2 with TRBJ2-1, with TRBD2 matching over 7 bases. The CDR3 is made up of 13 amino acids. Germline CDR1 and CDR2: SGHAT and FQNNGV. V lost 0 bases to trimming and J lost 13 bases; unmatched junction nucleotides: 6. The CDR3, as DNA: TGTGCCAGCAGCTTAGATTCCCAGCGGGGACAGTTCTTC. Translating it yields CASSLDSQRGQFF.

This chain uses TRBV14 with TRBJ1-2; no clear D. The germline CDR1 and CDR2 sequences are SGHDN and FVKESK. V lost 0 bases, J lost 4 bases, and 9 bases lay in between. The CDR3 is 14 amino acids. The CDR3 loop is CASSQERYPYGYTF. CDR3 nucleotides: TGTGCCAGCAGCCAAGAACGCTACCCCTATGGCTACACCTTC.

This chain links TRBV4-1 with TRBJ2-2; the match to TRBD1 covers 8 bases. Germline trimming cut 1 base from V and 4 bases from J; bases unmatched to any gene: 8. Germline CDR1 MGHRA, CDR2 YSYEKL. The CDR3 sequence is 17 residues long. Here the CDR3 reads CASSQGTGTLSTGELFF. The DNA for the CDR3 is TGCGCCAGCAGCCAAGGGACAGGGACCCTCAGCACCGGGGAGCTGTTTTTT.

V gene TRBV6-5 combines with J gene TRBJ2-1, with 8 bases lining up with TRBD1. The V segment lost 6 bases and the J segment 7 bases; nucleotides outside the gene matches: 8. The germline CDR1 and CDR2 sequences are MNHEY and SVGAGI. The CDR3 spans 14 residues. The CDR3 spells CASRGDRLINEQFF. For the CDR3, the DNA is TGTGCCAGCAGGGGGGACAGGCTTATTAATGAGCAGTTCTTC.

The rearrangement uses TRBV11-1 and TRBJ2-6, with D perhaps TRBD2 (6 bases). The length of the CDR3 is 18 residues. V gave up 1 base and J gave up 4 bases, with 17 bases separating them. The V gene's germline CDR1 is SGHAT and CDR2 FQDESV (reference sequence). The CDR3 nucleotides read TGTGCCAGCAGCTTAGTGGGACTGGTAAATTTGGGGGCCAACGTCCTGACTTTC. As protein: CASSLVGLVNLGANVLTF.

V and J are TRBV5-1 and TRBJ2-7, with D maybe TRBD2 (6 bases). CDR1 and CDR2 from the germline V gene are SGHRS and YFSETQ. CDR3 length: 15 amino acids. V lost 3 bases and J lost 2, with 15 bases in between. Here the CDR3 reads CASSWGVLLTYEQYF. DNA for the CDR3: TGCGCCAGCAGCTGGGGGGTTTTGTTAACCTACGAGCAGTACTTC.

The V gene is TRBV9, the J gene TRBJ1-1, with TRBD1 as a possible D gene (5 bases). The CDR3 extends over 15 amino acids. V was trimmed by 0 bases and J by 3 bases, leaving 12 bases between them. The germline V gene has CDR1 SGDLS and CDR2 YYNGEE. Here the CDR3 reads CASSVAAGRYTEAFF. The CDR3 DNA sequence: TGTGCCAGCAGCGTAGCGGCAGGGAGGTACACTGAAGCTTTCTTT.

This clone was observed a few times. The rearrangement uses TRBV6-5 and TRBJ2-1, with 13 bases matching TRBD2. CDR1 MNHEY and CDR2 SVGAGI come from the germline V gene. The CDR3 is 15 residues long. After removal of 6 bases from V and 9 bases from J, the junction contained 8 bases not matched to a gene. The CDR3 sequence: CASSPGLAGVLEQFF. The CDR3 DNA follows: TGTGCCAGCAGCCCAGGACTAGCGGGAGTACTTGAGCAGTTCTTC.